The clone carrying this TCR beta chain was seen ten or more times. Its specificity is unknown. The length of the CDR3 is 14 residues. Deletions cut 4 bases from V and 1 base from J, with 11 bases between. Germline V gene data show CDR1 as SGDLS and CDR2 as YYNGEE. This specimen belongs to a study of early T cells in non-severe SARS-CoV-2 infection. As for the study in general: With bulk RNA from unsorted whole blood as input, sequencing yielded unpaired chains. Whole-study results and caveats: Matching with VDJdb favored anti-spike CD8 responses (missing private and CD4 specificities).

Tagging with unique molecular identifiers was applied to individual cDNA molecules. Each CDR3 protein gets one entry after TCRdb re-called the 5' RACE reads with MiXCR. Among more than 20,000 distinct CDR3 sequences listed, 3.5% to 4.5% were seen once. This chain uses TRBV9 with TRBJ2-5; the D gene is possibly TRBD1 (6 bases). The TCR was taken from an adult who was a healthcare worker with PCR-confirmed SARS-CoV-2 infection or an uninfected control (not recorded which). Sequencing input: whole blood. The CDR3 nucleotides are TGTGCCAGCAGCACGACAGGATCCCAAGAGACCCAGTACTTC. This codes for CASSTTGSQETQYF.